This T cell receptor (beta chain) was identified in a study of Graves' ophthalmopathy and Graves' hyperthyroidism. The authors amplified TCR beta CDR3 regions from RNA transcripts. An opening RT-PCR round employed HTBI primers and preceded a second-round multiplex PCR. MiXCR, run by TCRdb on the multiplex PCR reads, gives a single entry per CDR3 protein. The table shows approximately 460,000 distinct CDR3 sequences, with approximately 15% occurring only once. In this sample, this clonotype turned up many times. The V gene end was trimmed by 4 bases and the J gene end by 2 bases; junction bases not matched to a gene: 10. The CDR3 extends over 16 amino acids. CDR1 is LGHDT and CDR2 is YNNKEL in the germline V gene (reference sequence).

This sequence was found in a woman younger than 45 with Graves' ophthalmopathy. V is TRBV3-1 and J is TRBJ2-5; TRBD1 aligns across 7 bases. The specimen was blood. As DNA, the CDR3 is TGTGCCAGCAGCCCACGACAGGGCCCGTCGCAAGAGACCCAGTACTTC. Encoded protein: CASSPRQGPSQETQYF.